A selection of T cell receptor beta chains follows, all from one sample in a study of shared clonotypes between healthy human individuals. Repertoires were generated with immunoSEQ multiplex PCR, while TCRdb's copy carries only in-frame clones and drops some. The sample carries about 2.4 million clones, roughly 93% recorded once. The specimen was naive CD4+ T cells from PBMCs. The receptors were sampled from a man aged 18 to 35 in good health. Some clones in this sample may be carry-over from other donors' samples. Both conserved end residues are part of each CDR3. Fields, in order: CDR3 protein, CDR3 length, clone size, V gene, D gene, J gene. A D gene is named only where the DNA matches it firmly. The size of a clone is reported for some rows only, either as once, few or many, or as a class for expanded clones.

CASSLVGSNQPQHF	14	.	TRBV28	.	TRBJ1-5
CASATRASGPTYEQYF	16	.	TRBV27	TRBD2	TRBJ2-7
CASRLGTSGGDTQYF	15	.	TRBV7-3	TRBD2	TRBJ2-3
CASTTQGGAFF	11	.	TRBV25-1	.	TRBJ1-1
CATSGQGTTEAFF	13	.	TRBV2	TRBD1	TRBJ1-1
CASSLWGGNTEAFF	14	.	TRBV28	.	TRBJ1-1
CASSLYGGRFTGELFF	16	.	TRBV28	.	TRBJ2-2
CSVNRNTGHTEAFF	14	.	TRBV29-1	.	TRBJ1-1
CATGGYTEAFF	11	.	TRBV19	.	TRBJ1-1
CASSPSILNPNTIYF	15	few	TRBV4-1	.	TRBJ1-3
CASSLVGDGSSGNTIYF	17	.	TRBV7-9	.	TRBJ1-3
CASLLGGSGRGIAEQYF	17	.	TRBV28	TRBD2	TRBJ2-7
CASSRAGGVTEAFF	14	.	TRBV5-4	.	TRBJ1-1
CASSTGQGSYEQYF	14	.	TRBV28	TRBD1	TRBJ2-7
CAWSRTAVDYNEQFF	15	once	TRBV30	.	TRBJ2-1
CASSLAGSREGDEQYF	16	.	TRBV5-1	TRBD2	TRBJ2-7
CASSLTGNYYEQYF	14	.	TRBV28	.	TRBJ2-7
CASPGALYEQYF	12	once	TRBV6-5	.	TRBJ2-7
CASRNTPGQQYEQYF	15	once	TRBV19	TRBD1	TRBJ2-7
CASSFTGTGPGVQHF	15	.	TRBV28	TRBD1	TRBJ1-5
CASSLVGGSGANVLTF	16	.	TRBV7-8	.	TRBJ2-6
CALRIPNTGELFF	13	.	TRBV6-5	.	TRBJ2-2
CASSVLGTGDYNEQFF	16	.	TRBV9	TRBD1	TRBJ2-1
CASSLRQYNEQFF	13	.	TRBV7-2	.	TRBJ2-1
CASSQDDGRQPQHF	14	.	TRBV4-1	.	TRBJ1-5
CASSATTGTGGEKLFF	16	.	TRBV28	TRBD1	TRBJ1-4
CASSPQGVPNEKLFF	15	.	TRBV18	.	TRBJ1-4
CASSRQASSGNTIYF	15	.	TRBV2	.	TRBJ1-3
CASRGGRQSSYNEQFF	16	.	TRBV5-4	TRBD2	TRBJ2-1
CASSYSSIAGELFF	14	once	TRBV6-6	.	TRBJ2-2
CASSQVRADTQYF	13	.	TRBV4-3	.	TRBJ2-3
CASSVLETQYF	11	once	TRBV11-2	.	TRBJ2-5
CASSLGGYTDTQYF	14	.	TRBV5-1	.	TRBJ2-3
CASSLEVSRTSGYYNEQFF	19	once	TRBV5-1	TRBD2	TRBJ2-1